A selection of T cell receptor beta chains follows, all from one sample in a study of OX40 agonist ivuxolimab in advanced cancers. Sequenced by immunoSEQ multiplex PCR; TCRdb stores in-frame clones only, minus some. The table includes about 46,000 clones, 70% to 90% detected once. The sample in question was CD4+ or CD8+ T cells sorted from blood, obtained in a trial of the OX40 agonist ivuxolimab. These receptors all stem from an adult with an advanced solid tumor such as melanoma, head and neck, liver or kidney cancer. The CDR3 runs from the conserved cysteine through the conserved F or W. A D gene is named only where the DNA matches it firmly.

TRBV11-3	TRBJ2-1	TRBD2	CASSLRGGSGIEQFF
TRBV11-2	TRBJ2-1	TRBD2	CASSFVGLAGGGSYNEQFF
TRBV9	TRBJ2-3	TRBD1	CASSGDRAYTDTQYF
TRBV9	TRBJ1-3	NA	CASSGDYSGNTIYF
TRBV15	TRBJ2-5	NA	CATSRDPGEGETQYF
TRBV28	TRBJ1-1	NA	CASSKGEGDTEAFF
TRBV11-3	TRBJ2-5	TRBD1	CASSSPGQQETQYF
TRBV6-5	TRBJ1-2	TRBD1	CASSYLPGQGHGYTF
TRBV15	TRBJ2-2	NA	CATSSLHLRSAATGELFF
TRBV28	TRBJ1-4	NA	CASSSIPSNEKLFF
TRBV6-4	TRBJ2-1	NA	CASSSGPYNEQFF
TRBV11-2	TRBJ2-1	NA	CASSPRHGLGQFF
TRBV7-3	TRBJ2-6	TRBD1	CASSLTGTVHSGANVLTF
TRBV5-6	TRBJ1-4	TRBD1	CASSGRDRKLNEKLFF
TRBV29-1	TRBJ2-3	NA	CSGEQGTDTQYF
TRBV7-9	TRBJ1-4	NA	CASSSTGTSSEKLFF
TRBV5-1	TRBJ1-3	TRBD1	CASSFTQGAFGNTIYF
TRBV7-9	TRBJ1-1	NA	CASSTRTARNTEAFF
TRBV7-2	TRBJ1-5	TRBD1	CASSGQANQPQHF
TRBV2	TRBJ2-7	TRBD2	CASREVGGPRSEQYF
TRBV30	TRBJ1-3	NA	CAWSVLPLSGNTIYF
TRBV11-1	TRBJ1-2	NA	CASSPGPGKGYTF
TRBV5-1	TRBJ2-5	TRBD1	CASSWDSGETQYF
TRBV7-8	TRBJ2-1	NA	CASRAAGSSYNEQFF
TRBV5-1	TRBJ2-1	TRBD2	CASSSGLSYNEQFF
TRBV2	TRBJ2-1	NA	CASFGVLAGNEQFF
TRBV2	TRBJ2-1	TRBD2	CASRVTSGRPPGEQFF
TRBV7-2	TRBJ1-5	NA	CASSLGGSGNQPQHF
TRBV20-1	TRBJ2-5	NA	CSGTSVETQYF
TRBV4-2	TRBJ2-1	TRBD2	CASSRGTSGAYNEQFF
TRBV6-6	TRBJ1-4	NA	CASSSRSGDEKLFF
TRBV19	TRBJ2-7	TRBD2	CASSIEAGGPGEQYF
TRBV2	TRBJ1-1	NA	CASSEGTGRDTEAFF
TRBV27	TRBJ2-7	NA	CASRNIVSYEQYF
TRBV7-9	TRBJ2-3	TRBD2	CASSPWTSGSGDTQYF
TRBV27	TRBJ1-1	TRBD1	CASTLSRDRNTEAFF
TRBV10-1	TRBJ2-1	NA	CASSETSDAGEQFF
TRBV2	TRBJ2-3	NA	CASSENLVTDTQYF
TRBV6-1	TRBJ2-7	TRBD1	CASSSGTGLPYEQYF
TRBV12-5	TRBJ2-2	TRBD2	CASGRQSKPGLAGGGTGELFF
TRBV11-1	TRBJ2-1	NA	CASSLIGGNEQFF
TRBV19	TRBJ2-5	NA	CASSIHRQETQYF
TRBV30	TRBJ2-7	NA	CAWSMESYEQYF
TRBV9	TRBJ2-1	TRBD2	CASSVGAGVGDEQFF
TRBV2	TRBJ2-1	TRBD2	CASSEARLAGEVHEQFF
TRBV19	TRBJ1-1	NA	CASSRGGRANTEAFF
TRBV7-3	TRBJ2-3	NA	CASSLNRATDTQYF
TRBV4-1	TRBJ2-3	TRBD1	CASSPLGTGLITDTQYF
TRBV15	TRBJ2-1	TRBD1	CATSRTRDRAENEQFF
TRBV10-2	TRBJ1-5	NA	CASSESVSKYQPQHF
TRBV18	NA	TRBD2	CASSSLTSGPSYEQYF
TRBV9	TRBJ2-1	TRBD2	CASSFGLAGGRDNEQFF
TRBV18	TRBJ2-4	TRBD1	CASSPGTGKNIQYF
TRBV5-4	TRBJ2-6	NA	CASSLANKDGANVLTF
TRBV10-2	TRBJ2-6	NA	CASSVSGSKSGANVLTF
TRBV10-1	TRBJ2-1	NA	CASSDNRFYNEQFF
TRBV5-4	TRBJ2-3	NA	CASSLLSSTDTQYF
TRBV2	TRBJ1-1	TRBD1	CASGTGGFTEAFF
TRBV18	TRBJ2-7	TRBD1	CASSPMTGTDLYGQYF
TRBV5-1	TRBJ2-5	TRBD1	CASSLGGTGGLQETQYF